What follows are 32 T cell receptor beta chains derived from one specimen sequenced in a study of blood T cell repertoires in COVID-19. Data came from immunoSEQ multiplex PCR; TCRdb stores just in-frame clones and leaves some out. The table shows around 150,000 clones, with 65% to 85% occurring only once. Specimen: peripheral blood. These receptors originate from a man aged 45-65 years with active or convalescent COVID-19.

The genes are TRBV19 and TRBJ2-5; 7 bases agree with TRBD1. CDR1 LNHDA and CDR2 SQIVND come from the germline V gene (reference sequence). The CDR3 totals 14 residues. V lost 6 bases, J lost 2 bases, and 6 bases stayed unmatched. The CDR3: CASSEGTAQETQYF. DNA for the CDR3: TGTGCCAGTAGCGAAGGGACAGCTCAAGAGACCCAGTACTTC.

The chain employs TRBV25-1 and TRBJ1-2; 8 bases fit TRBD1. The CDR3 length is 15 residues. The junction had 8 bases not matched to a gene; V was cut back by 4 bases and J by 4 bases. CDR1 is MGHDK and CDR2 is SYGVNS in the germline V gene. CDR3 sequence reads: CASSAPSTGAYGYTF. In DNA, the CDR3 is TGTGCCAGCAGTGCCCCCTCGACAGGGGCCTATGGCTACACCTTC.

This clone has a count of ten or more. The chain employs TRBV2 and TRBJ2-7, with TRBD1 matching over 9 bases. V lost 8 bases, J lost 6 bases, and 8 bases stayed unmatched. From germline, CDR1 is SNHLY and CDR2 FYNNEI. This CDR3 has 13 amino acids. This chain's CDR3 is CASLDRGRVEQYF. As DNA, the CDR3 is TGTGCCAGCCTGGACAGGGGAAGGGTCGAGCAGTACTTC.

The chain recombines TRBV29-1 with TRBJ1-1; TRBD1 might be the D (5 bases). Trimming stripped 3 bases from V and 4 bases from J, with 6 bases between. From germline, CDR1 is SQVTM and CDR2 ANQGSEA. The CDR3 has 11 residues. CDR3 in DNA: TGCAGCGTTGACACAGGCACTGAAGCTTTCTTT. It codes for CSVDTGTEAFF.

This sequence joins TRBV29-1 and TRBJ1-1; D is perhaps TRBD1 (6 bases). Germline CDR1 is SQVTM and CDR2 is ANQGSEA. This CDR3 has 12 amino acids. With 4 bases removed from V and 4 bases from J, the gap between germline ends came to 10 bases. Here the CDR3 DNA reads TGCAGCGTTGTAATGGACAGCACTGAAGCTTTCTTT. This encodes CSVVMDSTEAFF.

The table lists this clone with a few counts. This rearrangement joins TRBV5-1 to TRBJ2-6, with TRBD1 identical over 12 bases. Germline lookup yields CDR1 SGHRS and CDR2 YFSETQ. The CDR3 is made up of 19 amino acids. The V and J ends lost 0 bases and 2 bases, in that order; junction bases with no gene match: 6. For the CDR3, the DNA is TGCGCCAGCAGCTTGGACCCGGGACAGGGGGCCACTGGGGCCAACGTCCTGACTTTC. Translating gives CASSLDPGQGATGANVLTF.

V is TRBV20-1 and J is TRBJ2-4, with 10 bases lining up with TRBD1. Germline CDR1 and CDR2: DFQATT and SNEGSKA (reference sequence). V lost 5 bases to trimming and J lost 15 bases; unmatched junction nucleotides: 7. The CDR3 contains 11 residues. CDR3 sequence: CSAGRGTGVYF. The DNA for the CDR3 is TGCAGTGCTGGAAGGGGGACAGGGGTGTACTTC.

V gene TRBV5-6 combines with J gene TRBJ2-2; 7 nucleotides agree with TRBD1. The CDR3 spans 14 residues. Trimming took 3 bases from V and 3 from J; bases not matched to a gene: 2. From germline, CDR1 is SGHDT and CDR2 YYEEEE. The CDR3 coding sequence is TGTGCCAGCAGCTCAGGGACAGACACCGGGGAGCTGTTTTTT. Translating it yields CASSSGTDTGELFF.

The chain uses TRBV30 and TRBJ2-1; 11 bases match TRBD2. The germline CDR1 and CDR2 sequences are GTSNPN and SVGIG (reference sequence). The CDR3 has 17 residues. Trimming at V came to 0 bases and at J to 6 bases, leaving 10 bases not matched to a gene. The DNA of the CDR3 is TGTGCCTGGAGTGTAGTAGCGGGAGGGAATACAATCAATGAGCAGTTCTTC. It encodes CAWSVVAGGNTINEQFF.

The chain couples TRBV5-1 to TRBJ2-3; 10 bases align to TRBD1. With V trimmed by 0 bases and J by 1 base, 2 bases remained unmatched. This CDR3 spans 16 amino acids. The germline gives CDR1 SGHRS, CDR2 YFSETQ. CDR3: CASSLAGTGGTDTQYF. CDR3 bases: TGCGCCAGCAGCTTGGCTGGGACAGGGGGCACAGATACGCAGTATTTT.

The CDR3 DNA reads as TGTGCCAGCAGCTTAGGTGCTAGCGTTGGGGAGACCCAGTACTTC. Translation: CASSLGASVGETQYF. This chain joins TRBV7-7 and TRBJ2-5; D possibly corresponds to TRBD2 (6 bases). The CDR3 has 15 amino acids. Germline loops: CDR1 SSHAT, CDR2 FNYEAQ (reference sequence). V was clipped by 1 base and J by 5 bases, with 14 bases between them.

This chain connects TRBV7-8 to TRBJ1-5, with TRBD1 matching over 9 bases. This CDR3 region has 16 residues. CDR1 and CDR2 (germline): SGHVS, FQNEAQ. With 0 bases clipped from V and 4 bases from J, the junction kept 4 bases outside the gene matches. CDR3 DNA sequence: TGTGCCAGCAGCTTAGCTATTGGACAGGGGAATCAGCCCCAGCATTTT. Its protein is CASSLAIGQGNQPQHF.

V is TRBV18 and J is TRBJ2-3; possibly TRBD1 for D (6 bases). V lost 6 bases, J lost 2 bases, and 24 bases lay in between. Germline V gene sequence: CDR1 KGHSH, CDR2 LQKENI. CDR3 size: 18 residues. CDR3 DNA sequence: TGTGCCAGCTCCCCCCCCCTTGGGACAACTCAGAACACAGATACGCAGTATTTT. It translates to CASSPPLGTTQNTDTQYF.

The CDR3 region is CASSSGTGGISQPQHF. CDR3 DNA: TGTGCCAGCAGCTCCGGGACAGGGGGTATCAGTCAGCCCCAGCATTTT. The gene calls are TRBV5-6 and TRBJ1-5, with 11 bases aligning to TRBD1. CDR1 is SGHDT and CDR2 is YYEEEE in the germline V gene. The CDR3 contains 16 residues. V trimming: 3 bases; J trimming: 6 bases; junction bases outside the gene matches: 8.

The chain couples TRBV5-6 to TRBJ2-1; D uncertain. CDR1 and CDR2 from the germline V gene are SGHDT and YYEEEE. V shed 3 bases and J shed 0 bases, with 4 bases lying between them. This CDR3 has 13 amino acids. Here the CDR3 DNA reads TGTGCCAGCAGCTCAGGCTCCTACAATGAGCAGTTCTTC. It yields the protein CASSSGSYNEQFF. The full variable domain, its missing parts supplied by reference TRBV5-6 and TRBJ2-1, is DAGVTQSPTHLIKTRGQQVTLRCSPKSGHDTVSWYQQALGQGPQFIFQYYEEEERQRGNFPDRFSGHQFPNYSSELNVNALLLGDSALYLCASSSGSYNEQFFGPGTRLTVL.

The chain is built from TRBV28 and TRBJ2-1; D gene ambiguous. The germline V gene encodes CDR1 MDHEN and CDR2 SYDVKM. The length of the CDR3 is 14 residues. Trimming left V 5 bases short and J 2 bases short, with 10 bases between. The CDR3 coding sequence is TGTGCCAGCAGTCCACGCGCCGCCTACAATGAGCAGTTCTTC. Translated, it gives CASSPRAAYNEQFF.

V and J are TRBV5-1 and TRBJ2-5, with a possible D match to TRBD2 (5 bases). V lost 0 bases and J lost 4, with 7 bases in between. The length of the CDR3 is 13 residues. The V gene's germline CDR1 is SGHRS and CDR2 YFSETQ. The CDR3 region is CASSLGLAETQYF. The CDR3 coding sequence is TGCGCCAGCAGCTTGGGGCTAGCAGAGACCCAGTACTTC. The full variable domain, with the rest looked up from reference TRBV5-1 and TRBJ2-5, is KAGVTQTPRYLIKTRGQQVTLSCSPISGHRSVSWYQQTPGQGLQFLFEYFSETQRNKGNFPGRFSGRQFSNSRSEMNVSTLELGDSALYLCASSLGLAETQYFGPGTRLLVL.

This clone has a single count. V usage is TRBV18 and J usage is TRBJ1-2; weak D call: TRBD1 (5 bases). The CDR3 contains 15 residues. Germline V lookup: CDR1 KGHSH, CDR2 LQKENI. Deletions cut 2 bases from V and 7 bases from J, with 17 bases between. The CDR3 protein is CASSPLQAWAGGYTF. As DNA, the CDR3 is TGTGCCAGCTCACCATTACAGGCTTGGGCTGGTGGCTACACCTTC.

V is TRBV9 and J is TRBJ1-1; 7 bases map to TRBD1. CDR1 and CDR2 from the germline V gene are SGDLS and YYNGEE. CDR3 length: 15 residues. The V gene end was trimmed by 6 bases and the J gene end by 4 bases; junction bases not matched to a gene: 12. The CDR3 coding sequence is TGTGCCAGCACCACGGAGGGGGCTTTGGGCACTGAAGCTTTCTTT. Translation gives CASTTEGALGTEAFF. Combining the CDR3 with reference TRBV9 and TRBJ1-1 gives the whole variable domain DSGVTQTPKHLITATGQRVTLRCSPRSGDLSVYWYQQSLDQGLQFLIQYYNGEERAKGNILERFSAQQFPDLHSELNLSSLELGDSALYFCASTTEGALGTEAFFGQGTRLTVV.

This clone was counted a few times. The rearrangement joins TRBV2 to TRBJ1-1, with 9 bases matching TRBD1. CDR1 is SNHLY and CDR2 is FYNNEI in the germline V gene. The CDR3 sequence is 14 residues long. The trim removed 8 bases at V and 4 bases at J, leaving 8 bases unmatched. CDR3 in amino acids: CASAPTGGGTEAFF. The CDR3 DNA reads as TGTGCCAGCGCCCCTACAGGGGGCGGCACTGAAGCTTTCTTT.

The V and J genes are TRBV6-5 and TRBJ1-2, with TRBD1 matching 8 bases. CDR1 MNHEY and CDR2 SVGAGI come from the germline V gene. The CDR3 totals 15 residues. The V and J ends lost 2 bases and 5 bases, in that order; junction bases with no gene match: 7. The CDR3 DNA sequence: TGTGCCAGCAGTTACGATGGACAGGGTCTATATGGCTACACCTTC. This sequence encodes CASSYDGQGLYGYTF.

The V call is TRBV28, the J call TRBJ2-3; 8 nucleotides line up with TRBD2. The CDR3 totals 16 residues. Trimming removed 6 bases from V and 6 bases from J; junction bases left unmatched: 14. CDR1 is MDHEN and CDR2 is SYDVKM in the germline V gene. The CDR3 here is CASSPQGGRSSDTQYF. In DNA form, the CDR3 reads TGTGCCAGCAGCCCCCAGGGCGGGAGGTCGAGTGATACGCAGTATTTT.

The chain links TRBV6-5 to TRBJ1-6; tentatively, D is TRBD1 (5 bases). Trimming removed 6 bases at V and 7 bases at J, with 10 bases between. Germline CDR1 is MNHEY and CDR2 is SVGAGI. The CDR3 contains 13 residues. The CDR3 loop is CASSRDSNSPLHF. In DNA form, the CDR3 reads TGTGCCAGCAGCCGGGACTCAAATTCACCCCTCCACTTT.

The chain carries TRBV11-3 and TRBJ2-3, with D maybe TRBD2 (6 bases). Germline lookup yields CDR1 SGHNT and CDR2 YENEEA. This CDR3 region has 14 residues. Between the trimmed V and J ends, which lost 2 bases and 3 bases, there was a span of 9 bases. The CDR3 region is CASSLRGITDTQYF. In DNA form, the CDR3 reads TGTGCCAGCAGCTTACGCGGGATAACAGATACGCAGTATTTT.

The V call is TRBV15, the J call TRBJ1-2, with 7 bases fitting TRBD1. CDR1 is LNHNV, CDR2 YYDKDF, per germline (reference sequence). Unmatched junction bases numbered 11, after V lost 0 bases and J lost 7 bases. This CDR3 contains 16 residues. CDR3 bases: TGTGCCACCAGCAGAGATGTGAGACAGGGCGGTGTTGGCTACACCTTC. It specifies CATSRDVRQGGVGYTF.

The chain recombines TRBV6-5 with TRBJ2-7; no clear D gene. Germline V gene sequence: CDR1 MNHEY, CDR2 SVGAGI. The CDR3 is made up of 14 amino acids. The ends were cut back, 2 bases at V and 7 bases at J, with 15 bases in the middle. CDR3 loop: CASSYNGAFGEQYF. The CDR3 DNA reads TGTGCCAGCAGTTACAATGGAGCGTTTGGGGAGCAGTACTTC.

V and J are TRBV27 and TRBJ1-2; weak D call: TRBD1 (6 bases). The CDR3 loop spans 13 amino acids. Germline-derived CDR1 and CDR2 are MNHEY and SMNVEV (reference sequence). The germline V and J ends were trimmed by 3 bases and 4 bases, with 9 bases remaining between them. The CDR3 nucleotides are TGTGCCAGCAGTTTTGGGGGCCCCTATGGCTACACCTTC. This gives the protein CASSFGGPYGYTF.

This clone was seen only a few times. The CDR3 nucleotides are TGCGCCAGCAGTGAGTCGGGGACTAGCGGGAGCAGGGCCAAAAACATTCAGTACTTC. This encodes CASSESGTSGSRAKNIQYF. This sequence joins TRBV10-1 and TRBJ2-4; TRBD2 agrees at 14 bases. This CDR3 contains 19 residues. Germline lookup yields CDR1 WNHNN and CDR2 SYGVQD (reference sequence). Trimming removed 0 bases from V and 1 base from J; junction bases left unmatched: 5.

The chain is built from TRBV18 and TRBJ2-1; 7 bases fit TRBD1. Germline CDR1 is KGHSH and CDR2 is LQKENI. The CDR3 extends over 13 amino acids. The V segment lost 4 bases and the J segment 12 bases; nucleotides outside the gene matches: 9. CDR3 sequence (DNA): TGTGCCAGCTCACGAGCAAGGGGGCGCAGGCAGTTCTTC. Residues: CASSRARGRRQFF.

The CDR3 coding sequence is TGTGTCACCTCCAGGGGATCTGGAAACACCATATATTTT. Its translation: CVTSRGSGNTIYF. This chain connects TRBV28 to TRBJ1-3, with a tentative D call TRBD1 (6 bases). The CDR3 has 13 residues. Germline lookup yields CDR1 MDHEN and CDR2 SYDVKM.

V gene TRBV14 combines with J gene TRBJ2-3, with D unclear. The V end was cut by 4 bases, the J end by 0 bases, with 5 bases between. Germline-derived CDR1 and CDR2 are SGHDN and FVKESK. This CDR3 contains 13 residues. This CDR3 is CASSLRSTDTQYF. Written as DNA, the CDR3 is TGTGCCAGCAGCCTCCGTAGCACAGATACGCAGTATTTT.

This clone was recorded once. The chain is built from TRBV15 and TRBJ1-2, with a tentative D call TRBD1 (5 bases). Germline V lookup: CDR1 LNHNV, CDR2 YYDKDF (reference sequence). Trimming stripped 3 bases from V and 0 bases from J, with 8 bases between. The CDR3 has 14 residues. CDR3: CATSRGGANYGYTF. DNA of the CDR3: TGTGCCACCAGCAGGGGGGGGGCTAACTATGGCTACACCTTC.